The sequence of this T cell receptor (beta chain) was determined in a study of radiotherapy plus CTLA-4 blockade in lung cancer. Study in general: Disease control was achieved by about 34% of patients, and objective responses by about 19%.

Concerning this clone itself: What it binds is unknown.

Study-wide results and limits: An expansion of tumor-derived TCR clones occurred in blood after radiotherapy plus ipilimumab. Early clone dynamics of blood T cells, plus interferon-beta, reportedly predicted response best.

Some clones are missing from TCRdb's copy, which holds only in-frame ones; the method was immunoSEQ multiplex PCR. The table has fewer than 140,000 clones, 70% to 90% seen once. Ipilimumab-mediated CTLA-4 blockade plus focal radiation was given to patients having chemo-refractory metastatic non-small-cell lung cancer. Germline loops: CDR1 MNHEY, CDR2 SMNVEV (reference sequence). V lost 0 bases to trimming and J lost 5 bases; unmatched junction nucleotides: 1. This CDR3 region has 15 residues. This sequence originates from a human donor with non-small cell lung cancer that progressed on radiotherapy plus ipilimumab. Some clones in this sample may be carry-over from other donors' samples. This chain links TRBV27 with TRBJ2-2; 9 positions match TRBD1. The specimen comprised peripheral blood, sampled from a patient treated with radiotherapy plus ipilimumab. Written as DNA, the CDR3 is TGTGCCAGCAGTTTATCACAGGGGGCGACCGGGGAGCTGTTTTTT. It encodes CASSLSQGATGELFF.